The 32 T cell receptor beta chains presented below share a single source sample, sequenced in a study of T cells in Graves' hyperthyroidism and ophthalmopathy. TCR beta CDR3 regions were amplified from RNA transcripts. The HTBI set primed first-round TCR CDR3 RT-PCR. TCRdb redid the calling of the multiplex PCR reads with MiXCR, one entry per CDR3 protein. The data show over 300,000 distinct CDR3 sequences, about 15% seen once. Specimen: blood. The receptors come from a woman aged 60-75 years with Graves' hyperthyroidism.

V is TRBV19 and J is TRBJ2-7, with D perhaps TRBD2 (6 bases). Germline CDR1 LNHDA, CDR2 SQIVND (reference sequence). V lost 6 bases and J lost 6, with 18 bases in between. This CDR3 is built from 14 residues. This CDR3 reads CASSTAGRVVEQYF. In nucleotides, the CDR3 is TGTGCCAGTAGCACCGCGGGAAGGGTGGTCGAGCAGTACTTC. Full variable domain (outside the CDR3, taken from reference TRBV19 and TRBJ2-7): DGGITQSPKYLFRKEGQNVTLSCEQNLNHDAMYWYRQDPGQGLRLIYYSQIVNDFQKGDIAEGYSVSREKKESFPLTVTSAQKNPTAFYLCASSTAGRVVEQYFGPGTRLTVT.

This clonotype has a count of ten or more. The gene calls are TRBV24-1 and TRBJ1-2; 7 bases align to TRBD1. The V and J ends lost 4 bases and 3 bases, in that order; junction bases with no gene match: 7. Per the germline V gene, CDR1 is KGHDR and CDR2 is SFDVKD. This CDR3 spans 15 amino acids. The CDR3 protein is CATSDVQGSDYGYTF. CDR3 DNA: TGTGCCACCAGTGACGTACAGGGGAGCGACTATGGCTACACCTTC.

This clonotype was counted at least ten times. V usage is TRBV7-8 and J usage is TRBJ2-5; no clear D. The CDR3 is 14 residues long. The V and J ends lost 0 bases and 5 bases respectively, with 10 bases between them. Germline values: CDR1 SGHVS, CDR2 FQNEAQ. The CDR3 DNA sequence: TGTGCCAGCAGCTTAGCCCGACCGCGGGAGACCCAGTACTTC. Translated, it gives CASSLARPRETQYF.

Only a few counts were recorded for this clonotype. This chain links TRBV27 with TRBJ2-7; possibly TRBD2 for D (5 bases). Trimming took off 6 bases at V and 4 bases at J, with 16 bases between the two ends. Germline V gene data show CDR1 as MNHEY and CDR2 as SMNVEV (reference sequence). This CDR3 is built from 14 residues. DNA of the CDR3: TGTGCCAGCAGCTCCCGGACTGTTTTATACGAGCAGTACTTC. Translation gives CASSSRTVLYEQYF.

Many counts were recorded for this clonotype. V and J are TRBV11-3 and TRBJ2-7, with 9 bases matching TRBD2. The CDR3 length is 15 residues. Germline CDR1 SGHNT, CDR2 YENEEA. V shed 1 base and J 5 bases; nucleotides not matched to a gene: 6. CDR3 loop: CASSLGAGGPDEQYF. For the CDR3, the DNA is TGTGCCAGCAGCTTAGGGGCGGGAGGGCCAGACGAGCAGTACTTC.

This clonotype was detected ten times or more. The chain carries TRBV20-1 and TRBJ2-7, with 10 bases lining up with TRBD2. Unmatched junction bases numbered 4, after V lost 5 bases and J lost 0 bases. This CDR3 comprises 14 residues. Germline CDR1 reads DFQATT; CDR2 reads SNEGSKA (reference sequence). The CDR3 DNA sequence: TGCAGTGCTCCTCCTAGCGGGAGCTCCTACGAGCAGTACTTC. The encoded protein is CSAPPSGSSYEQYF.

This clonotype was recorded many times. This chain uses TRBV27 with TRBJ2-2; 14 positions match TRBD2. The V gene end was trimmed by 6 bases and the J gene end by 4 bases; junction bases not matched to a gene: 7. The CDR3 contains 17 residues. CDR1 is MNHEY, CDR2 SMNVEV, per germline (reference sequence). The CDR3 sequence is CASRPGLAGAGTGELFF. The CDR3 DNA reads TGTGCCAGCAGGCCGGGACTAGCGGGAGCCGGCACCGGGGAGCTGTTTTTT.

This clonotype was seen many times. The chain combines TRBV11-2 with TRBJ2-3, with D possibly matching TRBD1 (6 bases). This CDR3 comprises 13 residues. The V gene lost 4 bases and the J gene lost 5 bases, with 10 bases spanning the gap. Germline V gene data show CDR1 as SGHAT and CDR2 as FQNNGV. The CDR3 DNA follows: TGTGCCAGCAGCTCAACAGGGTTAGATACGCAGTATTTT. This encodes CASSSTGLDTQYF.

There are many counts of this clonotype. The rearrangement uses TRBV20-1 and TRBJ2-7; no firm D call. Germline-derived CDR1 and CDR2 are DFQATT and SNEGSKA (reference sequence). CDR3 length: 15 residues. The germline V and J ends were trimmed by 0 bases and 3 bases, with 15 bases remaining between them. CDR3 loop: CSARDTQRALYEQYF. The CDR3 region has the DNA TGCAGTGCTAGAGATACCCAGCGAGCCCTCTACGAGCAGTACTTC.

This clonotype appeared a few times. The CDR3 region is CATHPAGPNTGELFF. CDR3 DNA sequence: TGTGCCACCCACCCCGCCGGGCCAAACACCGGGGAGCTGTTTTTT. The rearrangement joins TRBV10-3 to TRBJ2-2; the D is unclear. The CDR3 has 15 residues. CDR1 and CDR2 from the germline V gene are ENHRY and SYGVKD. V shed 10 bases and J shed 2 bases, with 17 bases lying between them.

V usage is TRBV20-1 and J usage is TRBJ2-1; 7 bases match TRBD2. Looked up from germline, CDR1 is DFQATT and CDR2 is SNEGSKA (reference sequence). The trim removed 0 bases at V and 4 bases at J, leaving 6 bases unmatched. The CDR3 is 15 amino acids. CDR3 in DNA: TGCAGTGCTAGAGAGTGGGAGGGCTTTTACAATGAGCAGTTCTTC. Its translation: CSAREWEGFYNEQFF.

To note about this clonotype: This CDR3 is missing its conserved last phenylalanine or tryptophan, likely due to a read error. The V gene is TRBV28, the J gene TRBJ2-7; D is unclear. The CDR3 totals 12 residues. V lost 6 bases to trimming and J lost 4 bases, with 10 bases between them. CDR1 is MDHEN and CDR2 is SYDVKM in the germline V gene. CDR3: CASRGPSYEQYL. In nucleotides, the CDR3 is TGTGCCAGCAGAGGGCCAAGTTACGAGCAGTACCTC.

This clonotype was detected a few times. J is TRBJ2-2 and V is TRBV5-1; no clear D gene. The CDR3 consists of 14 residues. In germline, CDR1 is SGHRS, CDR2 YFSETQ. V lost 1 base and J 8 bases, leaving 12 bases between the germline ends. In DNA form, the CDR3 reads TGCGCCAGCAGCTTGCAGGAGACCAAAGGGGAGCTGTTTTTT. This encodes CASSLQETKGELFF.

This clonotype occurred a few times. The chain is built from TRBV9 and TRBJ2-2, with 7 bases that match TRBD2. From germline, CDR1 is SGDLS and CDR2 YYNGEE. The ends lost 3 bases at V and 5 bases at J; junction bases unmatched: 10. This CDR3 comprises 16 residues. DNA for the CDR3: TGTGCCAGCAGCGGCCCTGCGGGAGTCGAAACCGGGGAGCTGTTTTTT. Protein sequence: CASSGPAGVETGELFF.

This clonotype came up many times. The chain couples TRBV7-9 to TRBJ2-3; D possibly corresponds to TRBD2 (5 bases). Deletions cut 7 bases from V and 0 bases from J, with 8 bases between. There are 13 residues in the CDR3. Germline CDR1 SEHNR, CDR2 FQNEAQ (reference sequence). CDR3 coding DNA: TGTGCCAGCATGCGAGGGAGCACAGATACGCAGTATTTT. As protein: CASMRGSTDTQYF.

This clonotype has at least ten counts. The chain combines TRBV7-2 with TRBJ2-7; D gene unclear. CDR1 SGHTA and CDR2 FQGNSA come from the germline V gene. The V end was cut by 5 bases, the J end by 4 bases, with 12 bases between. CDR3 size: 13 residues. The CDR3 DNA reads as TGTGCCAGCAGCCGATCGGACGGTTACGAGCAGTACTTC. This codes for CASSRSDGYEQYF.

The chain is built from TRBV5-1 and TRBJ2-5; D call uncertain. The CDR3 has 14 residues. Germline CDR1 and CDR2: SGHRS and YFSETQ. Trimming took 1 base from V and 5 from J, leaving 12 bases between them. The CDR3: CASSLSAVRETQYF. The CDR3 DNA reads as TGCGCCAGCAGCTTGTCTGCGGTCCGGGAGACCCAGTACTTC.

In its sample, this clonotype was seen many times. The chain carries TRBV20-1 and TRBJ1-6; the match to TRBD1 covers 8 bases. CDR1 is DFQATT, CDR2 SNEGSKA, per germline (reference sequence). The V segment lost 3 bases and the J segment 9 bases; nucleotides outside the gene matches: 4. The CDR3 is made up of 13 amino acids. The CDR3 region has the DNA TGCAGTGCTAGGACAGGGGTTACTTCACCCCTCCACTTT. This encodes CSARTGVTSPLHF.

A word on this clonotype: Just one base apart from a much larger clone, this may be a read error. In nucleotides, the CDR3 is TGTGCCTGCTCATCTCCAGGATACAATGAGCAGTTCTTC. Amino acid sequence: CACSSPGYNEQFF. V usage is TRBV18 and J usage is TRBJ2-1, with D unresolved. In germline, CDR1 is KGHSH, CDR2 LQKENI. The CDR3 sequence is 13 residues long.

This clonotype appeared a few times. V gene TRBV19 combines with J gene TRBJ2-2, with D possibly being TRBD2 (5 bases). Germline CDR1 reads LNHDA; CDR2 reads SQIVND (reference sequence). This CDR3 has 15 amino acids. Trimming cost V 6 bases and J 6 bases, with 17 bases left between them. CDR3 sequence: CASSLIGQRAGELFF. The CDR3 nucleotides read TGTGCCAGTAGCCTGATCGGCCAGAGGGCCGGGGAGCTGTTTTTT. The full variable domain, its missing parts supplied by reference TRBV19 and TRBJ2-2, is DGGITQSPKYLFRKEGQNVTLSCEQNLNHDAMYWYRQDPGQGLRLIYYSQIVNDFQKGDIAEGYSVSREKKESFPLTVTSAQKNPTAFYLCASSLIGQRAGELFFGEGSRLTVL.

The chain joins TRBV12-3 or TRBV12-4 to TRBJ2-7, with 10 bases that match TRBD1. This CDR3 has 16 residues. V shed 6 bases and J 5 bases; nucleotides not matched to a gene: 13. The CDR3, as DNA: TGTGCCAGCAGGTCCACCGGGACAGGGGACTACGACGAGCAGTACTTC. This translates into CASRSTGTGDYDEQYF.

V gene TRBV19 combines with J gene TRBJ1-2; TRBD1 agrees at 8 bases. There are 15 residues in the CDR3. J was trimmed by 5 bases and V by 3 bases; bases with no gene match: 8. The germline V gene has CDR1 LNHDA and CDR2 SQIVND (reference sequence). The CDR3 protein is CASSMHRGVGYGYTF. The CDR3 nucleotides are TGTGCCAGTAGTATGCACAGGGGGGTAGGGTATGGCTACACCTTC.

Ten or more counts support this clonotype. The chain carries TRBV6-5 and TRBJ2-7, with 8 bases lining up with TRBD1. V lost 2 bases and J lost 0; bases outside the gene matches: 3. Per the germline V gene, CDR1 is MNHEY and CDR2 is SVGAGI. The CDR3 loop spans 15 amino acids. The CDR3 reads CASSYGRGPSYEQYF. CDR3 DNA sequence: TGTGCCAGCAGTTACGGCAGGGGGCCCTCCTACGAGCAGTACTTC.

The table lists this clonotype with a few counts. V and J are TRBV6-2 or TRBV6-3 and TRBJ2-7; TRBD1 aligns across 7 bases. Germline-derived CDR1 and CDR2 are MNHEY and SVGEGT. The junction had 7 bases not matched to a gene; V was cut back by 0 bases and J by 2 bases. There are 16 residues in the CDR3. CDR3 residues: CASSYSSNDRAYEQYF. For the CDR3, the DNA is TGTGCCAGCAGTTACTCGAGTAATGACAGGGCCTACGAGCAGTACTTC.

This clonotype was seen many times. CDR3 in amino acids: CASSQEKWGGTDTQYF. In DNA form, the CDR3 reads TGCGCCAGCAGCCAAGAAAAGTGGGGAGGCACAGATACGCAGTATTTT. The chain is built from TRBV4-1 and TRBJ2-3, with TRBD2 as a possible D gene (5 bases). Trimming cost V 0 bases and J 1 base, with 11 bases left between them. CDR1 is MGHRA and CDR2 is YSYEKL in the germline V gene. This CDR3 contains 16 residues.

There are many counts of this clonotype. V is TRBV18 and J is TRBJ1-1; TRBD1 is a possible D gene (5 bases). In germline, CDR1 is KGHSH, CDR2 LQKENI. V was cut by 3 bases and J by 0 bases, with 11 bases left in between. There are 15 residues in the CDR3. CDR3 protein: CASSPMGPLNTEAFF. CDR3 coding DNA: TGTGCCAGCTCACCCATGGGACCGCTGAACACTGAAGCTTTCTTT.

This sequence joins TRBV12-3 or TRBV12-4 and TRBJ2-6; D gene uncertain. V dropped 0 bases and J dropped 0 bases, with 9 bases sitting between them. This CDR3 has 17 residues. The CDR3: CASSLARPYSGANVLTF. The CDR3, as DNA: TGTGCCAGCAGTTTAGCGCGTCCGTACTCTGGGGCCAACGTCCTGACTTTC.

This clonotype appeared many times. The chain uses TRBV2 and TRBJ2-1; 7 bases map to TRBD2. J was trimmed by 12 bases and V by 9 bases; bases with no gene match: 8. CDR3 size: 11 residues. The V gene's germline CDR1 is SNHLY and CDR2 FYNNEI. The CDR3 DNA reads as TGTGCCAGAAGACTAGCCGGTGTGCAGTTCTTC. Protein: CARRLAGVQFF.

This clonotype has at least ten counts. This sequence joins TRBV13 and TRBJ2-5; a weak D match, TRBD2 (6 bases). Germline lookup yields CDR1 PRHDT and CDR2 FYEKMQ (reference sequence). V was trimmed by 4 bases and J by 5 bases, leaving 14 bases between them. The CDR3 has 14 residues. The CDR3 spells CASSSSRAGETQYF. CDR3 bases: TGTGCCAGCAGCTCGAGCCGGGCGGGGGAGACCCAGTACTTC.

This clonotype was counted a few times. V and J are TRBV3-1 and TRBJ2-1, with 9 positions matching TRBD1. V lost 2 bases and J lost 2; bases outside the gene matches: 4. CDR3 length: 16 residues. Germline-derived CDR1 and CDR2 are LGHDT and YNNKEL (reference sequence). CDR3 DNA: TGTGCCAGCAGCCAACAGACAGGGGGGACCTACAATGAGCAGTTCTTC. The encoded protein is CASSQQTGGTYNEQFF.

The table lists this clonotype with many counts. This sequence joins TRBV24-1 and TRBJ2-7; 10 nucleotides line up with TRBD1. The CDR3 is 14 amino acids. The V and J ends lost 3 bases and 9 bases, in that order; junction bases with no gene match: 7. The germline CDR1 and CDR2 sequences are KGHDR and SFDVKD. CDR3 DNA sequence: TGTGCCACCAGTGATACCGGGACAGGGGAGGTGCAGTACTTC. It yields the protein CATSDTGTGEVQYF.

The CDR3 loop reads CASGPTSDTQYF. CDR3 coding DNA: TGTGCTAGTGGTCCGACATCAGATACGCAGTATTTT. This rearrangement joins TRBV12-5 to TRBJ2-3; D is uncertain. Trimming took 5 bases from V and 4 from J, leaving 7 bases between them. The CDR3 contains 12 residues. Germline V lookup: CDR1 LGHNT, CDR2 FRNRAP.